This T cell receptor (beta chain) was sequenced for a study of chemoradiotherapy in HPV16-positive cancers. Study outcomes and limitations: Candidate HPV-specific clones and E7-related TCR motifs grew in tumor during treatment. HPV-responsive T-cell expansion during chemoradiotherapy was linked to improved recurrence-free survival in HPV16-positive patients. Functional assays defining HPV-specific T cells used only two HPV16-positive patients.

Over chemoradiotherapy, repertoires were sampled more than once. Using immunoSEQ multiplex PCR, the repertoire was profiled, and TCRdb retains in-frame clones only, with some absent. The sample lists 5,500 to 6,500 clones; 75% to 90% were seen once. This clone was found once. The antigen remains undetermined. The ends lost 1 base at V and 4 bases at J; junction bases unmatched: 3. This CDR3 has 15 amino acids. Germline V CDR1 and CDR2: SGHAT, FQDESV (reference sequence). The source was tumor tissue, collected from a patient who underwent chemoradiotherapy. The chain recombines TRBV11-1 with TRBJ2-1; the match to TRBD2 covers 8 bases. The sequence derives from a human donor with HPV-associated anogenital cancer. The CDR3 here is CASSLESGSYNEQFF. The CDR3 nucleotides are TGTGCCAGCAGCTTAGAAAGCGGGAGTTACAATGAGCAGTTCTTC. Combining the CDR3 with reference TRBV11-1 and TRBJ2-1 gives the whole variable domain EAEVAQSPRYKITEKSQAVAFWCDPISGHATLYWYRQILGQGPELLVQFQDESVVDDSQLPKDRFSAERLKGVDSTLKIQPAELGDSAMYLCASSLESGSYNEQFFGPGTRLTVL.